Presented here are 26 T cell receptor beta chains from one specimen sequenced in a study of blood T cell repertoires in COVID-19. Repertoires were generated with immunoSEQ multiplex PCR, while TCRdb's copy carries only in-frame clones and drops some. The sample comprises about 240,000 clones, around 86% of which are singletons, and 2.5% to 3.5% rests with the top ten. The sample was peripheral blood. These receptors came from a woman aged 25 to 39 who had recovered from COVID-19.

The chain employs TRBV11-2 and TRBJ2-3; TRBD2 matches 12 bases. Germline V gives CDR1 SGHAT, CDR2 FQNNGV. V dropped 3 bases and J dropped 2; count of bases not matched to a gene: 6. The CDR3 is 17 residues long. CDR3 in DNA: TGTGCCAGCAGCTTGGTACTAGCGGGGGGATTCACAGATACGCAGTATTTT. Protein product: CASSLVLAGGFTDTQYF.

The chain is built from TRBV6-5 and TRBJ2-1, with TRBD2 matching 9 bases. The CDR3 has 15 amino acids. Germline CDR1 reads MNHEY; CDR2 reads SVGAGI. V was pared by 6 bases and J by 6 bases, with 9 bases of the junction left unmatched. The CDR3 here is CASSPAGGPFNEQFF. In DNA, the CDR3 is TGTGCCAGCAGCCCGGCGGGGGGGCCGTTCAATGAGCAGTTCTTC.

The chain uses TRBV10-3 and TRBJ2-1, with D maybe TRBD2 (5 bases). The V gene lost 5 bases and the J gene lost 8 bases, with 7 bases spanning the gap. The CDR3 sequence is 11 residues long. Germline CDR1 and CDR2: ENHRY and SYGVKD. CDR3 loop: CAISWRDEQFF. CDR3 DNA sequence: TGTGCCATCAGTTGGCGGGATGAGCAGTTCTTC.

The V call is TRBV12-3 or TRBV12-4, the J call TRBJ2-1; TRBD1 might be the D (6 bases). V was shortened by 3 bases and J by 12 bases, with 12 bases between the two germline ends. The length of the CDR3 is 12 residues. This CDR3 is CASSLGAGVQFF. Here the CDR3 DNA reads TGTGCCAGCAGTTTGGGGGCCGGGGTGCAGTTCTTC.

The chain employs TRBV12-5 and TRBJ2-3, with 13 bases aligning to TRBD2. CDR3 length: 16 amino acids. V was pared by 3 bases and J by 1 base, with 1 base of the junction left unmatched. In germline, CDR1 is LGHNT, CDR2 FRNRAP. The CDR3 sequence is CASGLGLAGGTDTQYF. CDR3 DNA sequence: TGTGCTAGTGGTTTAGGACTAGCGGGGGGCACAGATACGCAGTATTTT.

The rearrangement joins TRBV14 to TRBJ2-7; a weak D match, TRBD1 (5 bases). Trimming cost V 3 bases and J 2 bases, with 17 bases left between them. The CDR3 loop spans 16 amino acids. CDR1 and CDR2 (germline): SGHDN, FVKESK. In DNA form, the CDR3 reads TGTGCCAGCAGCCACTTCAGGGTAAATGGGGCCTACGAGCAGTACTTC. Protein: CASSHFRVNGAYEQYF.

The gene calls are TRBV6-5 and TRBJ2-1, with 7 bases lining up with TRBD2. The V and J ends lost 9 bases and 0 bases, in that order; junction bases with no gene match: 8. The CDR3 has 15 residues. Germline CDR1 reads MNHEY; CDR2 reads SVGAGI. The CDR3 reads CASSETGGSYNEQFF. In DNA, the CDR3 is TGTGCCAGTTCTGAGACGGGGGGCTCCTACAATGAGCAGTTCTTC.

V gene TRBV9 combines with J gene TRBJ1-6; perhaps TRBD1 as D (6 bases). Trimming took 1 base from V and 0 from J, leaving 14 bases between them. CDR1 and CDR2 (germline): SGDLS, YYNGEE. The CDR3 covers 18 residues. CDR3 protein: CASSVSGVQYSYNSPLHF. CDR3 coding DNA: TGTGCCAGCAGCGTATCAGGGGTGCAGTACTCCTATAATTCACCCCTCCACTTT.

V and J are TRBV7-9 and TRBJ1-5; 10 nucleotides align to TRBD1. The CDR3 has 15 amino acids. The ends lost 6 bases at V and 5 bases at J; junction bases unmatched: 7. The germline V gene encodes CDR1 SEHNR and CDR2 FQNEAQ (reference sequence). CDR3 DNA: TGTGCCAGCAGTGCGACAGGGGGCGCGGATCAGCCCCAGCATTTT. Translation gives CASSATGGADQPQHF.

The chain joins TRBV7-7 to TRBJ2-3, with a tentative D call TRBD2 (5 bases). V was clipped by 3 bases and J by 5 bases, with 9 bases between them. The germline gives CDR1 SSHAT, CDR2 FNYEAQ (reference sequence). The CDR3 has 13 amino acids. In nucleotides, the CDR3 is TGTGCCAGCAGCTTTGGTGAGGGAGATACGCAGTATTTT. Its protein product is CASSFGEGDTQYF.

This clone was counted only a few times. V is TRBV7-9 and J is TRBJ1-6; D might be TRBD1 (6 bases). The CDR3 is made up of 14 amino acids. V gave up 5 bases and J gave up 11 bases, with 16 bases separating them. Germline loops: CDR1 SEHNR, CDR2 FQNEAQ (reference sequence). The CDR3 sequence is CASSPSQGKAPLHF. DNA of the CDR3: TGTGCCAGCAGCCCTTCGCAGGGGAAGGCACCCCTCCACTTT. The whole variable domain, remainder taken from reference TRBV7-9 and TRBJ1-6, is DTGVSQNPRHKITKRGQNVTFRCDPISEHNRLYWYRQTLGQGPEFLTYFQNEAQLEKSRLLSDRFSAERPKGSFSTLEIQRTEQGDSAMYLCASSPSQGKAPLHFGNGTRLTVT.

This clone was detected only once. A read error may produce the germline difference seen at one junction end. The chain joins TRBV10-3 to TRBJ1-2, with 7 bases matching TRBD1. Looked up from germline, CDR1 is ENHRY and CDR2 is SYGVKD. The CDR3 covers 13 residues. CDR3 in amino acids: CAIREGTGVGYTF. The CDR3 DNA sequence: TGTGCCATCCGTGAGGGAACAGGGGTAGGCTACACCTTC.

In its sample, this clone was seen once. This chain uses TRBV7-6 with TRBJ2-1; TRBD1 might be the D (6 bases). Germline V gene data show CDR1 as SGHVS and CDR2 as FNYEAQ. V was shortened by 3 bases and J by 7 bases, with 16 bases between the two germline ends. The CDR3 has 15 residues. The CDR3 is CASSLGTGSLNEQFF. The CDR3 DNA follows: TGTGCCAGCAGCTTGGGAACAGGGAGTTTGAATGAGCAGTTCTTC.

The chain carries TRBV7-2 and TRBJ2-7; a possible D gene is TRBD1 (6 bases). The germline gives CDR1 SGHTA, CDR2 FQGNSA. Deletions cut 5 bases from V and 4 bases from J, with 15 bases between. The CDR3 runs 14 residues. CDR3 nucleotide sequence: TGTGCCAGCAGCGAACAGGGTGAGGGGTACGAGCAGTACTTC. Protein: CASSEQGEGYEQYF.

The rearrangement links TRBV6-4 to TRBJ1-1, with D possibly being TRBD1 (6 bases). Trimming left V 2 bases short and J 3 bases short, with 7 bases between. CDR3 size: 13 residues. Germline loops: CDR1 MRHNA, CDR2 SNTAGT. The CDR3 coding sequence is TGTGCCAGCAGTGACCGACAGGACACTGAAGCTTTCTTT. It encodes CASSDRQDTEAFF.

The V and J genes are TRBV5-1 and TRBJ2-1; 12 nucleotides match TRBD2. V lost 2 bases, J lost 8 bases, and 11 bases stayed unmatched. The germline CDR1 and CDR2 sequences are SGHRS and YFSETQ. The CDR3 runs to 17 residues. The DNA of the CDR3 is TGCGCCAGCAGCTTTCTAGCGGGGGGGCTGTCTGTGGATGAGCAGTTCTTC. This codes for CASSFLAGGLSVDEQFF.

V and J are TRBV9 and TRBJ2-3; 14 bases are shared with TRBD2. Trimming at V came to 4 bases and at J to 2 bases, leaving 9 bases not matched to a gene. The CDR3 extends over 18 amino acids. Germline V gene sequence: CDR1 SGDLS, CDR2 YYNGEE. CDR3 DNA: TGTGCCAGCAGCCCCGGACTAGCGGGGGGCTCTTTCACAGATACGCAGTATTTT. This codes for CASSPGLAGGSFTDTQYF. Full variable domain (remainder filled in from reference TRBV9 and TRBJ2-3): DSGVTQTPKHLITATGQRVTLRCSPRSGDLSVYWYQQSLDQGLQFLIQYYNGEERAKGNILERFSAQQFPDLHSELNLSSLELGDSALYFCASSPGLAGGSFTDTQYFGPGTRLTVL.

The V call is TRBV18, the J call TRBJ2-7, with D maybe TRBD2 (6 bases). The V gene's germline CDR1 is KGHSH and CDR2 LQKENI. Trimming left V 4 bases short and J 5 bases short, with 9 bases between. The CDR3 loop spans 12 amino acids. CDR3: CASSLGGNEQYF. CDR3 in DNA: TGTGCCAGCTCACTTGGGGGGAACGAGCAGTACTTC.

This chain joins TRBV7-3 and TRBJ2-3; 12 positions match TRBD2. The ends lost 2 bases at V and 3 bases at J; junction bases unmatched: 6. The CDR3 has 17 residues. Germline V gene lookup returns CDR1 SGHTA and CDR2 FQGTGA. The CDR3 DNA follows: TGTGCCAGCAGCTTACCCCCCACTAGCGGGGGGACAGATACGCAGTATTTT. Translated: CASSLPPTSGGTDTQYF. Full variable domain (missing parts from reference TRBV7-3 and TRBJ2-3): GAGVSQTPSNKVTEKGKYVELRCDPISGHTALYWYRQSLGQGPEFLIYFQGTGAADDSGLPNDRFFAVRPEGSVSTLKIQRTERGDSAVYLCASSLPPTSGGTDTQYFGPGTRLTVL.

This clone was seen just once. The CDR3 protein is CSVVGIDRPSYEQYF. As DNA, the CDR3 is TGCAGCGTTGTGGGCATCGACAGGCCCTCCTACGAGCAGTACTTC. The chain has TRBV29-1 and TRBJ2-7; possible D gene TRBD1, 6 bases. The germline V gene has CDR1 SQVTM and CDR2 ANQGSEA. V lost 4 bases, J lost 0 bases, and 16 bases lay in between. The CDR3 covers 15 residues.

The CDR3 spells CASSQETRGKREKLFF. The DNA for the CDR3 is TGTGCCAGCAGCCAAGAGACCAGGGGAAAAAGGGAAAAACTGTTTTTT. The chain is built from TRBV3-1 (or the pseudogene TRBV3-2) and TRBJ1-4, with D perhaps TRBD1 (6 bases). Germline assignment: CDR1 LGHDT and CDR2 YNNKEL (reference sequence). The CDR3 is made up of 16 amino acids. Deletions cut 0 bases from V and 8 bases from J, with 16 bases between.

The chain links TRBV27 to TRBJ2-3; TRBD1 aligns across 7 bases. Germline trimming cut 7 bases from V and 0 bases from J; bases unmatched to any gene: 10. From germline, CDR1 is MNHEY and CDR2 SMNVEV (reference sequence). The CDR3 length is 16 residues. CDR3 residues: CASTHTGVYSTDTQYF. The DNA for the CDR3 is TGTGCCAGCACCCACACAGGGGTTTATAGCACAGATACGCAGTATTTT.

The V call is TRBV6-2 or TRBV6-3, the J call TRBJ1-2, with D possibly matching TRBD1 (6 bases). The CDR3 totals 15 residues. V was cut by 2 bases and J by 8 bases, with 18 bases left in between. Germline CDR1 reads MNHEY; CDR2 reads SVGEGT. The DNA for the CDR3 is TGTGCCAGCAGTTACATGATTGCAGGGGTTAAAGGCTACACCTTC. This encodes CASSYMIAGVKGYTF.

V usage is TRBV5-1 and J usage is TRBJ2-1; weak D call: TRBD1 (6 bases). Per germline, CDR1 SGHRS and CDR2 YFSETQ. The CDR3 spans 17 residues. The V and J ends lost 4 bases and 2 bases respectively, with 19 bases between them. DNA of the CDR3: TGCGCCAGCAGCACGAAGACAGGTTTTCTCACCTACAATGAGCAGTTCTTC. This codes for CASSTKTGFLTYNEQFF.

CDR3 DNA sequence: TGTGCCAGCCGCATCCCGGGACTAGCGGGGGGCGTAGGCACAGATACGCAGTATTTT. Translating gives CASRIPGLAGGVGTDTQYF. The gene calls are TRBV7-8 and TRBJ2-3, with 15 bases matching TRBD2. Germline assignment: CDR1 SGHVS and CDR2 FQNEAQ. With 8 bases clipped from V and 1 base from J, the junction kept 13 bases outside the gene matches. The CDR3 contains 19 residues.

This rearrangement joins TRBV29-1 to TRBJ1-1; D is perhaps TRBD1 (6 bases). The germline CDR1 and CDR2 sequences are SQVTM and ANQGSEA. V was pared by 7 bases and J by 3 bases, with 9 bases between. The CDR3 sequence is 11 residues long. CDR3: CSGQGYTEAFF. CDR3 bases: TGCAGCGGGCAGGGGTACACTGAAGCTTTCTTT.